These T cell receptor beta chains were read from a single sample in a study of regulatory T cells in long-lasting Graves disease. In TCRdb, the multiplex PCR reads were re-called with MiXCR into one record per CDR3 protein. The sample has under 300,000 distinct CDR3 sequences, around 21% seen once. The sample here was peripheral blood mononuclear cells (PBMCs), taken at new diagnosis, from a patient treated with antithyroid drugs. The receptors shown here come from a female donor with Graves disease. Each CDR3 is given with its conserved first and last residue. A D gene is named only where the DNA matches it firmly. The size field is filled for only some rows; it gives once, few, many or a size class.

TRBJ2-7,TRBD2,TRBV20-1,few,TGCAGTGCTAAGCTAGCGGGTTTCCGCGAGCAGTACTTC,CSAKLAGFREQYF
TRBJ2-7,TRBD1,TRBV5-1,-,TGCGCCAGCAGCATAATTCCTCTGACAGGGGGCGGGTACGAGCAGTACTTC,CASSIIPLTGGGYEQYF
TRBJ2-3,TRBD2,TRBV29-1,many,TGCAGCGCGCCGGGACTACCATACACAGATACGCAGTATTTT,CSAPGLPYTDTQYF
TRBJ2-5,TRBD1,TRBV2,-,TGTGCCAGCAGTGAGACTGCCGGGACAGGGGGCGGGGAGACCCAGTACTTC,CASSETAGTGGGETQYF
TRBJ2-1,TRBD2,TRBV7-9,-,TGTGCCAGCAGCCGACCGGGACTAGCGGGAGGCAATGAGCAGTTCTTC,CASSRPGLAGGNEQFF
TRBJ1-1,-,TRBV20-1,-,TGCAGTGCTAGAGAGGCCAGGGGAACTGAAGCTTTCTTT,CSAREARGTEAFF
TRBJ2-2,-,TRBV5-4,few,TGTGCCAGCAGCTTGACCCACCCCAACACCGGGGAGCTGTTTTTT,CASSLTHPNTGELFF
TRBJ2-7,-,TRBV19,-,TGTGCCACATCCCCCTCAGGTACCTACGAGCAGTACTTC,CATSPSGTYEQYF
TRBJ1-3,-,TRBV20-1,-,TGCAGTGCTAGAGATGCCTGGGTTGGAAACACCATATATTTT,CSARDAWVGNTIYF
TRBJ1-1,-,TRBV5-1,once,TGCGCCAGCAGTCAAGGGACCGGGGCTGAAGCTTTCTTT,CASSQGTGAEAFF
TRBJ1-6,TRBD1,TRBV4-3,few,TGCGCCAGCAGCCCCCGACAGGGGATCACCTATAATTCACCCCTCCACTTT,CASSPRQGITYNSPLHF
TRBJ1-3,-,TRBV15,few,TGTGCCACCATGTTTGACGGGTTCGGAAACACCATATATTTT,CATMFDGFGNTIYF
TRBJ2-2,-,TRBV11-2,many,TGTGCCAGCAGCTTAGAAAGAATGAACACCGGGGAGCTGTTTTTT,CASSLERMNTGELFF
TRBJ2-3,-,TRBV27,few,TGTGCCAGCAGGGTGGCAGGGCGAGATACGCAGTATTTT,CASRVAGRDTQYF
TRBJ2-3,-,TRBV5-4,few,TGTGCCAGCAGCAAAGGGTTAGACTCTAGCACAGATACGCAGTATTTT,CASSKGLDSSTDTQYF
TRBJ2-7,-,TRBV27,many,TGTGCCAGCAGTCTACATGGACGGGTCTACGAGCAGTACTTC,CASSLHGRVYEQYF
TRBJ2-7,-,TRBV3-1,many,TGTGCCAGCAGCCTGCTAGGACGCATGATGAAGACCTACGAGCAGTACTTC,CASSLLGRMMKTYEQYF
TRBJ1-4,-,TRBV6-1,-,TGTGCCAGCAGCCACGGGGCCGGGAGCCGTGAAAAACTGTTTTTT,CASSHGAGSREKLFF
TRBJ1-1,-,TRBV4-1,-,TGCGCCAGCAGCAGGGACGGCTTCACTGAAGCTTTCTTT,CASSRDGFTEAFF
TRBJ2-2,TRBD2,TRBV28,many,TGTGCCAGCAGTCCTGTGACTAGCGGGCCCGGGGAGCTGTTTTTT,CASSPVTSGPGELFF
TRBJ1-5,-,TRBV20-1,many,TGCAGTGCTTTCGACCGGGATAGCAATCAGCCCCAGCATTTT,CSAFDRDSNQPQHF
TRBJ2-5,-,TRBV4-1,-,TGCGCCAGCAGCCTCCAAGGGGAGCAACAAGAGACCCAGTACTTC,CASSLQGEQQETQYF
TRBJ1-2,-,TRBV19,few,TGTGCCAGTAGTTTGGATAACTATGGCTACACCTTC,CASSLDNYGYTF
TRBJ1-3,-,TRBV5-5,many,TGTGCCAGCAGCCGCGGAAAGAGCTCTGGAAACACCATATATTTT,CASSRGKSSGNTIYF
TRBJ2-5,TRBD1,TRBV27,many,TGTGCCAGCAGTTTGTCACAGGGGGCCGTTGAGACCCAGTACTTC,CASSLSQGAVETQYF
TRBJ1-6,-,TRBV15,few,TGTGCCACCAGCAGAGATCGCGGTTTGGGTTCACCCCTCCACTTT,CATSRDRGLGSPLHF
TRBJ2-5,-,TRBV7-9,many,TGTGCCAGCAGCACAATTCGACAGGCTCCTCAAGAGACCCAGTACTTC,CASSTIRQAPQETQYF
TRBJ2-1,-,TRBV27,many,TGTGCCAGCAGCTTGGGCCACGGGGGCAATGAGCAGTTCTTC,CASSLGHGGNEQFF
TRBJ2-2,-,TRBV7-3,many,TGTGCCAGCAGCTTTGTGGGAGATATGGACACCGGGGAGCTGTTTTTT,CASSFVGDMDTGELFF
TRBJ2-7,-,TRBV29-1,few,TGCAGCGTATGGGAGACAGGCTACTACGAGCAGTACTTC,CSVWETGYYEQYF
TRBJ2-3,TRBD2,TRBV29-1,many,TGCAGCGTTGAGAACCCTGTTAGCGGGAGCGGCAGCACAGATACGCAGTATTTT,CSVENPVSGSGSTDTQYF
TRBJ1-2,-,TRBV6-9,-,TGTGCCAGCAGTTACGCTGACCGGGGGTACGGCTACACCTTC,CASSYADRGYGYTF
TRBJ2-2,-,TRBV6-2/TRBV6-3,-,TGTGCCAGCAAGTGGGGAACCACCGGGGAGCTGTTTTTT,CASKWGTTGELFF
TRBJ1-5,-,TRBV5-6,many,TGTGCCAGCAGCTTGATGGAGGGGAATCAGCCCCAGCATTTT,CASSLMEGNQPQHF
TRBJ1-2,-,TRBV12-3/TRBV12-4,few,TGTGCCAGCAGTCCAGGGCTTCTAAACTATGGCTACACCTTC,CASSPGLLNYGYTF
TRBJ2-7,TRBD1,TRBV5-5,-,TGCGCCAGCAGCCCCCAGGGACAGGGGAATTACGAGCAGTACTTC,CASSPQGQGNYEQYF
TRBJ2-5,TRBD2,TRBV11-2,many,TGTGCCAGCAGCTTAAGCGGGGGGGGGGAGACCCAGTACTTC,CASSLSGGGETQYF
TRBJ2-1,-,TRBV9,-,TGTGCCAGCAGCGTAGTTGGGGTCGGGGGCAATGAGCAGTTCTTC,CASSVVGVGGNEQFF
TRBJ2-4,-,TRBV20-1,-,TGCAGTGCTAGTTCTCATCTAGCCAAAAACATTCAGTACTTC,CSASSHLAKNIQYF
TRBJ1-4,-,TRBV6-2/TRBV6-3,many,TGTGCCAGCAGTTACTCGGGTGTGCGAGCATCTGCAACTAATGAAAAACTGTTTTTT,CASSYSGVRASATNEKLFF
TRBJ2-7,-,TRBV10-3,-,TGTGCCACCAGCCCACAGGGCTACGAGCAGTACTTC,CATSPQGYEQYF
TRBJ1-1,-,TRBV29-1,-,TGCAGCGTTGAATGGGGTGAAGCTTTCTTT,CSVEWGEAFF
TRBJ2-7,TRBD2,TRBV10-3,many,TGTGCCATCAGTGAGTCGCGGGAGGCTTCCTACGAGCAGTACTTC,CAISESREASYEQYF
TRBJ2-6,TRBD1,TRBV18,many,TGTGCCAGCTCACCACCACAGGGGACGGGGGCCAACGTCCTGACTTTC,CASSPPQGTGANVLTF
TRBJ1-1,-,TRBV7-9,many,TGTGCCAGCACCGAGACCGGTGTCACTGAAGCTTTCTTT,CASTETGVTEAFF
TRBJ1-1,-,TRBV15,many,TGTGCCACCAGCAGAGGAAGCGGGGGTGATGAAGCTTTCTTT,CATSRGSGGDEAFF
TRBJ2-7,TRBD2,TRBV2,-,TGTGCCAGCAGTGAACAGACTAGCGGGAGCTCCTACGAGCAGTACTTC,CASSEQTSGSSYEQYF